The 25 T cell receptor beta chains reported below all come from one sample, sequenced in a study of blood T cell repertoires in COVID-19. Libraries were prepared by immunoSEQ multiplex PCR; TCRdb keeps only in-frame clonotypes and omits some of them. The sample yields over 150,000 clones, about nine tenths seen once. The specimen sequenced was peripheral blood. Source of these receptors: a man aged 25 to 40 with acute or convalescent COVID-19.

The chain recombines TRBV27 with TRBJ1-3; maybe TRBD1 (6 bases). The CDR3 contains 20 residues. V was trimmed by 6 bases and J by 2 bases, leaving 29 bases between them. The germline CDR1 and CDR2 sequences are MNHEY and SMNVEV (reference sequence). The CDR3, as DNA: TGTGCCAGCAGCTTCCTTCCCCCTCAAAGACAGGCAATACCTGGAAACACCATATATTTT. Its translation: CASSFLPPQRQAIPGNTIYF.

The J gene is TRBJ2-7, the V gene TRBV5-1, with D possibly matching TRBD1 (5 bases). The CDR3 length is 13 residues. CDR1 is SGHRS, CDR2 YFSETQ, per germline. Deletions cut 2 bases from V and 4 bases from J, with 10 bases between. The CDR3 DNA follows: TGCGCCAGCAGCTTCGCAGGGTCTTACGAGCAGTACTTC. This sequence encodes CASSFAGSYEQYF.

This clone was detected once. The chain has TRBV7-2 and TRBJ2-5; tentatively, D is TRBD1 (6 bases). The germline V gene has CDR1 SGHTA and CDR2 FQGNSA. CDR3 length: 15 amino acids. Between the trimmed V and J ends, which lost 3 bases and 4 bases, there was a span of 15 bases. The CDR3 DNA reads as TGTGCCAGCAGCTTTCTGGGCCAGGGGCTAGAGACCCAGTACTTC. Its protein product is CASSFLGQGLETQYF. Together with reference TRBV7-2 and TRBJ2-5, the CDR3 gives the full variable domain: GAGVSQSPSNKVTEKGKDVELRCDPISGHTALYWYRQSLGQGLEFLIYFQGNSAPDKSGLPSDRFSAERTGGSVSTLTIQRTQQEDSAVYLCASSFLGQGLETQYFGPGTRLLVL.

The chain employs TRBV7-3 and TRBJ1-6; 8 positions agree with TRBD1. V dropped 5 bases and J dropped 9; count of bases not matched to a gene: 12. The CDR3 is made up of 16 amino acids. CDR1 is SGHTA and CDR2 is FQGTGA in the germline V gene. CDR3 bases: TGTGCCAGCAGCCAGAACTCGGGGACAGGTGGTTCACCCCTCCACTTT. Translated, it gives CASSQNSGTGGSPLHF.

CDR3: CASSPSLQGRAGSPLHF. The DNA for the CDR3 is TGTGCCAGCTCACCGTCCCTCCAGGGTAGAGCCGGTTCACCCCTCCACTTT. V gene TRBV18 combines with J gene TRBJ1-6; D is perhaps TRBD1 (5 bases). The CDR3 loop spans 17 amino acids. V lost 3 bases to trimming and J lost 9 bases, with 21 bases between them. Looked up from germline, CDR1 is KGHSH and CDR2 is LQKENI.

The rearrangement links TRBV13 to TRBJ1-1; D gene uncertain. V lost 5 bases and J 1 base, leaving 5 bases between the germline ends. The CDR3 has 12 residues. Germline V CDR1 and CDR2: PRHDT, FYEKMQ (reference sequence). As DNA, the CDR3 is TGTGCCAGCAGCGCCGGGAACACTGAAGCTTTCTTT. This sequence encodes CASSAGNTEAFF.

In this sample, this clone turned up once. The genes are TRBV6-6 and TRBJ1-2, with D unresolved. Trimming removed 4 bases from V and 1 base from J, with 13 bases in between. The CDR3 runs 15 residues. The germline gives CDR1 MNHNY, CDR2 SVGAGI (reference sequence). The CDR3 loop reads CASSSPTADNYGYTF. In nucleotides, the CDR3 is TGTGCCAGCAGTTCCCCCACCGCGGATAACTATGGCTACACCTTC.

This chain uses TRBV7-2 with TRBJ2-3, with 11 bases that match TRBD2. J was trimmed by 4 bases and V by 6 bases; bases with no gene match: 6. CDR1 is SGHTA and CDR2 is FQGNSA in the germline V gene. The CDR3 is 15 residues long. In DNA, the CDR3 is TGTGCCAGCAGTTATGCTAGCGGGGGGTCAGATACGCAGTATTTT. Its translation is CASSYASGGSDTQYF.

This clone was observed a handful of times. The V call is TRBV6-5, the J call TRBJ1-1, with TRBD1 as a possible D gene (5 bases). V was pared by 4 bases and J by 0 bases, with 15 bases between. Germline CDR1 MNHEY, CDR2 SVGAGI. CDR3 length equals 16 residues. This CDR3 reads CASSSRDNFMNTEAFF. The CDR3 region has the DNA TGTGCCAGCAGTTCCAGGGATAACTTCATGAACACTGAAGCTTTCTTT.

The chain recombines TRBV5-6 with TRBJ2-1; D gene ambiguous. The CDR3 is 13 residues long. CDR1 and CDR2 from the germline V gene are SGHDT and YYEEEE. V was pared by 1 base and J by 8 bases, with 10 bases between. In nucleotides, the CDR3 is TGTGCCAGCAGCTTGTTGAGGTTCGATGAGCAGTTCTTC. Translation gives CASSLLRFDEQFF.

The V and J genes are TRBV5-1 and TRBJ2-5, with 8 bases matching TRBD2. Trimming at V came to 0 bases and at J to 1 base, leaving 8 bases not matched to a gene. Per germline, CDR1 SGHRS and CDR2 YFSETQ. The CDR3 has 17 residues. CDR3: CASSLGRGSGAQETQYF. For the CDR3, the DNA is TGCGCCAGCAGCTTGGGACGGGGTAGCGGGGCCCAAGAGACCCAGTACTTC.

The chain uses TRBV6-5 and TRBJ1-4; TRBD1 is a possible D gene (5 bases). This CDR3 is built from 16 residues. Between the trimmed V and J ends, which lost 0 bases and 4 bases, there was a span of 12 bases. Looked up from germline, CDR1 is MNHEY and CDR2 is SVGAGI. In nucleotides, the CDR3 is TGTGCCAGCAGTTACTCTTCAGGGCGGGATAATGAAAAACTGTTTTTT. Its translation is CASSYSSGRDNEKLFF.

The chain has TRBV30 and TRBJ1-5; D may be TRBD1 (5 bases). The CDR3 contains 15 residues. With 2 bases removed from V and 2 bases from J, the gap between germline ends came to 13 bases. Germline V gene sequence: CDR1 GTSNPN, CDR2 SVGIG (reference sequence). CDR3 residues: CAWSPGGLGNQPQHF. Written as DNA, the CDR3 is TGTGCCTGGAGTCCGGGGGGTCTGGGCAATCAGCCCCAGCATTTT.

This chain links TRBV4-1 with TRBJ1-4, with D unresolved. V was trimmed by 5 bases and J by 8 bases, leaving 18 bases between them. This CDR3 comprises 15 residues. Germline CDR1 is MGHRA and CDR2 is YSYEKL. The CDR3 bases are TGCGCCAGCAGCTGGCGACTGGGAGTATCCGAAAAACTGTTTTTT. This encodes CASSWRLGVSEKLFF.

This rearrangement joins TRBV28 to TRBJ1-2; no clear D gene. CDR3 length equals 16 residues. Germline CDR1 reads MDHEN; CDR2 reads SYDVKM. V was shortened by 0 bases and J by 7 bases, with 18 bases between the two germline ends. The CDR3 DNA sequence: TGTGCCAGCAGTTTATGGTTAGCGTCGGCTCCGCCTGGCTACACCTTC. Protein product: CASSLWLASAPPGYTF.

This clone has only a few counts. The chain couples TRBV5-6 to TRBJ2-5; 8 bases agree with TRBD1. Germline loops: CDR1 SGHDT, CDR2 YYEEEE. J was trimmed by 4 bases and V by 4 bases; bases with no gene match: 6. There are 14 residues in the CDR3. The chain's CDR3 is CASSRPQGAETQYF. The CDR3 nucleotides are TGTGCCAGCAGCCGACCGCAGGGGGCAGAGACCCAGTACTTC.

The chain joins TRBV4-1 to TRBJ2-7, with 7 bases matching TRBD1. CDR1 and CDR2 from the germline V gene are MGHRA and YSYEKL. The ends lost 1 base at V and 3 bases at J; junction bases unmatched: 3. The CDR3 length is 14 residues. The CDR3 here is CASSQGPGGYEQYF. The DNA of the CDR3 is TGCGCCAGCAGCCAAGGTCCAGGGGGCTACGAGCAGTACTTC.

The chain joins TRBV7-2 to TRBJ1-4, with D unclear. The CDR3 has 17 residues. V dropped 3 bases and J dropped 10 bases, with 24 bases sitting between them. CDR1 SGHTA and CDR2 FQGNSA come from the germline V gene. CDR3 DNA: TGTGCCAGCAGCTTGGTCGGAGGCGGCGTAGGTTGGGGAAAACTGTTTTTT. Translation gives CASSLVGGGVGWGKLFF.

This chain's CDR3 is CASSKSGSSTDTQYF. As DNA, the CDR3 is TGTGCCAGCAGTAAAAGCGGTTCTAGCACAGATACGCAGTATTTT. The chain links TRBV6-5 to TRBJ2-3, with D possibly TRBD2 on 5 matching bases. The CDR3 has 15 amino acids. The germline V gene encodes CDR1 MNHEY and CDR2 SVGAGI. Trimming removed 5 bases at V and 0 bases at J, with 12 bases between.

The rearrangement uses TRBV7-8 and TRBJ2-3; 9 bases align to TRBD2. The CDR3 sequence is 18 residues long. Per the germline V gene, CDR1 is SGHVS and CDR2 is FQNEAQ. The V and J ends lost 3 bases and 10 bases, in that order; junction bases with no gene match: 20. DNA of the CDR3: TGTGCCAGCAGCTTTCGGCGGGGGGGCCAAAAACCACAGATAGCGCAGTATTTT. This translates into CASSFRRGGQKPQIAQYF.

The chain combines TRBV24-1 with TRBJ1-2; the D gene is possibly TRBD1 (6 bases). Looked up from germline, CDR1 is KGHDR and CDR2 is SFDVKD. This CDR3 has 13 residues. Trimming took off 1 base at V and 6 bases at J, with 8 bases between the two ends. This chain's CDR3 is CATSDLSGDGYTF. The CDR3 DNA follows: TGTGCCACCAGTGATTTATCAGGGGATGGCTACACCTTC.

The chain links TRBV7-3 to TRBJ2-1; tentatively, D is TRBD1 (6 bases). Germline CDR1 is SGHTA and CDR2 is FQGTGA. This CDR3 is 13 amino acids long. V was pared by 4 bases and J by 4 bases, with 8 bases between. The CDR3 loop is CASSSQGYNEQFF. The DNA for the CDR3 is TGTGCCAGCAGCTCTCAGGGGTACAATGAGCAGTTCTTC.

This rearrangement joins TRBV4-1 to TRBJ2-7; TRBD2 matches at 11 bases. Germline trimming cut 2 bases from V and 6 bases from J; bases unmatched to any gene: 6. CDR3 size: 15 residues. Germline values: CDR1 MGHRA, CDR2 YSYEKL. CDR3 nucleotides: TGCGCCAGCAGCCAATTAACTAGCGGGAGAGGCGAGCAGTACTTC. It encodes CASSQLTSGRGEQYF.

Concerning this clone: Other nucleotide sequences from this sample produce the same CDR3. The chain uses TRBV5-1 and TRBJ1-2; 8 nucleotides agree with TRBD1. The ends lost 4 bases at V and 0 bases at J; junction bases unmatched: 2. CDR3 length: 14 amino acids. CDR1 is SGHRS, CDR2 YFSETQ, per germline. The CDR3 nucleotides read TGCGCCAGCAGCCTGGGACAGGCTAACTATGGCTACACCTTC. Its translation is CASSLGQANYGYTF.

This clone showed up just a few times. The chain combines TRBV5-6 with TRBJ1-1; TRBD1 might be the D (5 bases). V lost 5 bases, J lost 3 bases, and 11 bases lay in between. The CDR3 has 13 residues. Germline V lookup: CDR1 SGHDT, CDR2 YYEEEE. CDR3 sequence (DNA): TGTGCCAGCAGTTTAGGACAAGACACTGAAGCTTTCTTT. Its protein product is CASSLGQDTEAFF.